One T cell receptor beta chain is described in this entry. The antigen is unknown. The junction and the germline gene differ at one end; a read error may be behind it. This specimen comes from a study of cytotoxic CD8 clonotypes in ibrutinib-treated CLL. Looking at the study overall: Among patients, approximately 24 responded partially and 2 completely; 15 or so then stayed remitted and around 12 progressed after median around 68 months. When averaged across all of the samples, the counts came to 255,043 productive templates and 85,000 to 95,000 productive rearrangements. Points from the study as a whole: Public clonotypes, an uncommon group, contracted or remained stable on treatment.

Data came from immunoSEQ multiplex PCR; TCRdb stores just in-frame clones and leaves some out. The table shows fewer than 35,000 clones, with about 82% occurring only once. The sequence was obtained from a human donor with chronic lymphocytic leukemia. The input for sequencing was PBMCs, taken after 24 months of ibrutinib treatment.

CDR3 sequence: CASRFPPTAEQYF. The CDR3 nucleotides read TGTGCTAGTCGTTTTCCCCCTACAGCCGAGCAGTACTTC. The rearrangement joins TRBV12-5 to TRBJ2-7; D is uncertain. The length of the CDR3 is 13 residues. The germline gives CDR1 LGHNT, CDR2 FRNRAP.